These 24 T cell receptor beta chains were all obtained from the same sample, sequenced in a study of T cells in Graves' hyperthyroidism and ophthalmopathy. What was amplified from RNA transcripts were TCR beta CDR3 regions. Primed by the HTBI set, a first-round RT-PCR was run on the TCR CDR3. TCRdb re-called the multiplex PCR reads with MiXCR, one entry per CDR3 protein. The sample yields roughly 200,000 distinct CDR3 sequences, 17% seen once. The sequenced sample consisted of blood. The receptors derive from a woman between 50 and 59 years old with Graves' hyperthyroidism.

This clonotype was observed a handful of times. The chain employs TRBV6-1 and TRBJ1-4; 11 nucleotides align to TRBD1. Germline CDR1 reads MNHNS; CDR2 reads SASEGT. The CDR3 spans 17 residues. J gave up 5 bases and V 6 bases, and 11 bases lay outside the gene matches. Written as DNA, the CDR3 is TGTGCCAGCAGACAGCCCGGGACAGGGGGACTAAATGAAAAACTGTTTTTT. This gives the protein CASRQPGTGGLNEKLFF.

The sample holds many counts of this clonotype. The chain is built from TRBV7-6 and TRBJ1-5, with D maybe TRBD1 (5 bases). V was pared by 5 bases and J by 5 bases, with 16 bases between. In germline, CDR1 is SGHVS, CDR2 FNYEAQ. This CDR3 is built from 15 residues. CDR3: CASSTTDSLDQPQHF. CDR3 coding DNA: TGTGCCAGCAGCACGACTGACAGTTTAGATCAGCCCCAGCATTTT.

CDR3: CASGLPGNYEQYF. As DNA, the CDR3 is TGTGCTAGTGGTTTGCCAGGGAACTACGAGCAGTACTTC. The chain joins TRBV12-5 to TRBJ2-7; D is perhaps TRBD1 (5 bases). The CDR3 sequence is 13 residues long. Looked up from germline, CDR1 is LGHNT and CDR2 is FRNRAP. Trimming cost V 2 bases and J 3 bases, with 8 bases left between them.

CDR3 sequence reads: CASGTPSLKPQHF. The CDR3 nucleotides read TGTGCCAGCGGGACACCGAGTTTGAAGCCCCAGCATTTT. The V call is TRBV28, the J call TRBJ1-5, with D maybe TRBD1 (6 bases). CDR1 is MDHEN and CDR2 is SYDVKM in the germline V gene. V lost 8 bases and J lost 8, with 16 bases in between. CDR3 length: 13 amino acids.

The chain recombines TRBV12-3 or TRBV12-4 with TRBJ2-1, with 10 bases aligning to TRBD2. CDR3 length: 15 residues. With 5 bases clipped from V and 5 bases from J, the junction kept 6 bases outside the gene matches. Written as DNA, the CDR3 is TGTGCCAGCAGTCGGACTAGCGGCCGGGACAATGAGCAGTTCTTC. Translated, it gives CASSRTSGRDNEQFF.

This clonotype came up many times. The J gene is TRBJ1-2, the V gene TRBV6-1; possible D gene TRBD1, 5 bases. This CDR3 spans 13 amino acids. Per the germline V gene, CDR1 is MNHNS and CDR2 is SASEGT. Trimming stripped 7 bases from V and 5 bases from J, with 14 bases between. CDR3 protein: CASTLGTGYGYTF. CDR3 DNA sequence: TGTGCCAGCACTCTGGGGACCGGTTATGGCTACACCTTC.

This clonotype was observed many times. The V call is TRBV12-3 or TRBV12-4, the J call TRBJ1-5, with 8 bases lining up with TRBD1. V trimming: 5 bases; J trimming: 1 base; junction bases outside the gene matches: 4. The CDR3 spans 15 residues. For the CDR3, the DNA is TGTGCCAGCAGTATTACAGGGGGGAGCAATCAGCCCCAGCATTTT. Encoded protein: CASSITGGSNQPQHF.

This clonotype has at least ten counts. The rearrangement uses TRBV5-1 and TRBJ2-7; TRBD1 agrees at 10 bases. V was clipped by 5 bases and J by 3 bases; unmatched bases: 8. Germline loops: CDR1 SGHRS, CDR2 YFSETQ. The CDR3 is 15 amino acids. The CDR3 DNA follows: TGCGCCAGCAGTTTTACCGGGACAGGGGACTACGAGCAGTACTTC. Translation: CASSFTGTGDYEQYF.

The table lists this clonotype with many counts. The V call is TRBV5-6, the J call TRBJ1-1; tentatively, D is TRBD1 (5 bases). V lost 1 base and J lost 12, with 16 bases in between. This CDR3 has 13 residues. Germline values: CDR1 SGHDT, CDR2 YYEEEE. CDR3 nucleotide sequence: TGTGCCAGCAGCTTGTCGTCAGGGAGGTTTTCTTTCTTT. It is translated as CASSLSSGRFSFF. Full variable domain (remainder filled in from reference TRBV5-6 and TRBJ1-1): DAGVTQSPTHLIKTRGQQVTLRCSPKSGHDTVSWYQQALGQGPQFIFQYYEEEERQRGNFPDRFSGHQFPNYSSELNVNALLLGDSALYLCASSLSSGRFSFFGQGTRLTVV.

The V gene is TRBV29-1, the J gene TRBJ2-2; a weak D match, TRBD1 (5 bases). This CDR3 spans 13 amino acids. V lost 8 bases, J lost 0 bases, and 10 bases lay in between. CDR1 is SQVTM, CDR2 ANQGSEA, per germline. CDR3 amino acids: CSLTDSNTGELFF. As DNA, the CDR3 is TGCAGCCTGACAGACTCGAACACCGGGGAGCTGTTTTTT.

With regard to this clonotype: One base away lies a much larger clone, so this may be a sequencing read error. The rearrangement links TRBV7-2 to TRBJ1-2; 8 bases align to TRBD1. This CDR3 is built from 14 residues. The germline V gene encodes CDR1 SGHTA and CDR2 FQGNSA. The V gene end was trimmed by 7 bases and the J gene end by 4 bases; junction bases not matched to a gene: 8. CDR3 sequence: CASKGTGSTYGYTF. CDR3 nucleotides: TGTGCCAGCAAGGGGACAGGATCGACCTATGGCTACACCTTC.

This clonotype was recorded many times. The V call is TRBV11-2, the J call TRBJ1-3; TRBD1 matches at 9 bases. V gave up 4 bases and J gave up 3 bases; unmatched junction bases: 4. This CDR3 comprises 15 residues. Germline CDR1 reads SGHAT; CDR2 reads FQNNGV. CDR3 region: CASSWTGAGGNTIYF. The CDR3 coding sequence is TGTGCCAGCAGCTGGACAGGGGCGGGTGGAAACACCATATATTTT.

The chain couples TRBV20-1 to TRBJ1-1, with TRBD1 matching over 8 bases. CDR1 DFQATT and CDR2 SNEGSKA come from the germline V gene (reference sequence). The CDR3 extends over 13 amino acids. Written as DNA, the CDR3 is TGCAGGTGCAGGGGGCCGGGGGGCACTGAAGCTTTCTTT. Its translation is CRCRGPGGTEAFF.

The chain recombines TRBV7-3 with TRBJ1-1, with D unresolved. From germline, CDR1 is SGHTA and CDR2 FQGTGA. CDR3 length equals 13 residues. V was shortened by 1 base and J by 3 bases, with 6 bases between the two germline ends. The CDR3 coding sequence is TGTGCCAGCAGCTTAATTCAGGACACTGAAGCTTTCTTT. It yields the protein CASSLIQDTEAFF.

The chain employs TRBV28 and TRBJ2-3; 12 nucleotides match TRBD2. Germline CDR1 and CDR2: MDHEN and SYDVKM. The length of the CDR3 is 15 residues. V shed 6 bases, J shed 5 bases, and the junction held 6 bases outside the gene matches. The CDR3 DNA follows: TGTGCCAGCAGGCCGGGGGGACTAGCGGGAGATACGCAGTATTTT. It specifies CASRPGGLAGDTQYF.

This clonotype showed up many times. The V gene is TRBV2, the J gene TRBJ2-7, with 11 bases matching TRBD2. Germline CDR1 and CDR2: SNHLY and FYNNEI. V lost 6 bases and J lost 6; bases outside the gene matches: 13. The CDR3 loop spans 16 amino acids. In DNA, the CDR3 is TGTGCCAGCAGGCTCTTCAGCACTAGCGGGAGTAGCGAGCAGTACTTC. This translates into CASRLFSTSGSSEQYF.

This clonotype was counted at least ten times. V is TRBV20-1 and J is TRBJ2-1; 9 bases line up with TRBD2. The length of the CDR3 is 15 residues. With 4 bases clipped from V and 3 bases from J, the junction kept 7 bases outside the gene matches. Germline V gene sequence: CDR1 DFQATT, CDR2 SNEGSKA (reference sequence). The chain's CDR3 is CSAILAGVFYNEQFF. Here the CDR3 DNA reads TGCAGTGCTATTTTAGCGGGAGTGTTCTACAATGAGCAGTTCTTC.

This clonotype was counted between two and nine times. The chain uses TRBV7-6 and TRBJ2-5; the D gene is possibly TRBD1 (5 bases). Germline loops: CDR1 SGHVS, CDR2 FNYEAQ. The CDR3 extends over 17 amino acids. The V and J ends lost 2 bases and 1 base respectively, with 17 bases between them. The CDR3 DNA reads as TGTGCCAGCAGCTTAACGTGGTTTCAGGGATCCCAAGAGACCCAGTACTTC. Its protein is CASSLTWFQGSQETQYF.

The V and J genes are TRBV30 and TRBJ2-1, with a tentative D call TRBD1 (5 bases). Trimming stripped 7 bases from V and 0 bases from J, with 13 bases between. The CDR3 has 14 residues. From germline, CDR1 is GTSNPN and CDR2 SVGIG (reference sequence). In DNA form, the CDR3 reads TGTGCCTCTCCCAGACAGCTCTCCTACAATGAGCAGTTCTTC. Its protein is CASPRQLSYNEQFF.

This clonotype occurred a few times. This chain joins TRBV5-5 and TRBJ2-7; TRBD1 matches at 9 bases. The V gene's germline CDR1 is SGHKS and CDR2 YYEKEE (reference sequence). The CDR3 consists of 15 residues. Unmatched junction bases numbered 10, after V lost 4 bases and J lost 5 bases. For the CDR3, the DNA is TGTGCCAGCAGCCAAACCGGGACAGGGCTCGACGAGCAGTACTTC. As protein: CASSQTGTGLDEQYF.

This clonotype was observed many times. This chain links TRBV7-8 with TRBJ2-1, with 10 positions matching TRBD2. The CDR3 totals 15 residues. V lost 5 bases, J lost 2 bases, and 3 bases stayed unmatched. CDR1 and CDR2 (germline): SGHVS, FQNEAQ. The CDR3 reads CASSASGSPYNEQFF. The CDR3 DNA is TGTGCCAGCAGCGCTAGCGGGAGCCCCTACAATGAGCAGTTCTTC.

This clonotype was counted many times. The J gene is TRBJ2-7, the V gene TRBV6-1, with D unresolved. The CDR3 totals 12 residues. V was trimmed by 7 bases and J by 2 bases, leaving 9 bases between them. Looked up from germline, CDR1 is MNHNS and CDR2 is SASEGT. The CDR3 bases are TGTGCCAGCATGAAGGTAACCTACGAGCAGTACTTC. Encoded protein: CASMKVTYEQYF.

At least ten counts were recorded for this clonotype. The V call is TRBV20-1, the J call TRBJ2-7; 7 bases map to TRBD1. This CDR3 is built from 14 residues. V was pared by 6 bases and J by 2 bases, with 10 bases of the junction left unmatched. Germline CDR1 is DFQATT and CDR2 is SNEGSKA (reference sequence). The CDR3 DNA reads TGCAGTGCCATCACAGGGGACAAGGCCTACGAGCAGTACTTC. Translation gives CSAITGDKAYEQYF.

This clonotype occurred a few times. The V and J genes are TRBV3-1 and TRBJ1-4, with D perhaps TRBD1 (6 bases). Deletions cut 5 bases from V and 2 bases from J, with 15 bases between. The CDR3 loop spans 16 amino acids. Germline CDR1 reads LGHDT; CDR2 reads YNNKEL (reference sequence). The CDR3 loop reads CASSTGGARTNEKLFF. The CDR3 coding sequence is TGTGCCAGCAGCACGGGGGGGGCTAGGACTAATGAAAAACTGTTTTTT.